These 11 T cell receptor beta chains originate from one sample sequenced in a study of cytomegalovirus exposure and HLA in healthy donors (dated by TCRdb to the late 2010s). The receptor library was made with the immunoSEQ multiplex PCR assay. For the multiplex PCR, a mixture combining 60 forward primers for TCR Vbeta segments and 13 reverse primers for TCR Jbeta segments was used. TCRdb limited this immuneACCESS table to in-frame rearrangements with V and J called. A share of clones is missing; checked studies link under half to unresolved V genes, and the rest is unexplained. The sample table lists hundreds of thousands of clones, 65% to 85% of them with a count of one. The ten largest make up roughly 0.71% of the sample. Sequencing was performed on PBMCs. These receptors came from a boy between 2 and 10 years old in good health and CMV-seronegative.

The chain links TRBV11-2 to TRBJ2-1; 7 bases are shared with TRBD1. Germline V gives CDR1 SGHAT, CDR2 FQNNGV. The CDR3 length is 15 residues. V lost 3 bases and J lost 9; bases outside the gene matches: 11. CDR3 in amino acids: CASSFGTGVFSEQFF. The CDR3 DNA reads as TGTGCCAGCAGCTTTGGTACAGGGGTATTTAGTGAGCAGTTCTTC.

V gene TRBV9 combines with J gene TRBJ2-3; 8 nucleotides line up with TRBD2. This CDR3 has 18 residues. V shed 3 bases and J 1 base; nucleotides not matched to a gene: 13. Germline V lookup: CDR1 SGDLS, CDR2 YYNGEE. The CDR3 DNA sequence: TGTGCCAGCAGCGCCGCTCCAGGAGCGGGGGCCCGCACAGATACGCAGTATTTT. Residues: CASSAAPGAGARTDTQYF.

The chain uses TRBV30 and TRBJ1-4; TRBD1 is a possible D gene (5 bases). The germline V gene encodes CDR1 GTSNPN and CDR2 SVGIG (reference sequence). V was clipped by 2 bases and J by 8 bases, with 18 bases between them. The CDR3 runs 15 residues. The CDR3 DNA reads TGTGCCTGGAGTTTTGTCGGGGGATTGGGAGAAAAACTGTTTTTT. Its translation: CAWSFVGGLGEKLFF.

This rearrangement joins TRBV6-5 to TRBJ2-1; TRBD1 matches at 8 bases. This CDR3 region has 15 residues. CDR1 is MNHEY and CDR2 is SVGAGI in the germline V gene. V trimming: 6 bases; J trimming: 1 base; junction bases outside the gene matches: 5. As DNA, the CDR3 is TGTGCCAGCAGCCCAGGGGGCTCGTCCTACAATGAGCAGTTCTTC. This gives the protein CASSPGGSSYNEQFF.

The chain recombines TRBV30 with TRBJ2-3; 10 positions match TRBD2. Unmatched junction bases numbered 13, after V lost 3 bases and J lost 4 bases. The CDR3 loop spans 17 amino acids. Germline V CDR1 and CDR2: GTSNPN, SVGIG (reference sequence). CDR3 coding DNA: TGTGCCTGGAGGAGGGGTTTAAGCGGGAGGGCCGCAGATACGCAGTATTTT. Translating it yields CAWRRGLSGRAADTQYF.

The chain employs TRBV7-2 and TRBJ2-3; 11 positions agree with TRBD2. Germline assignment: CDR1 SGHTA and CDR2 FQGNSA. The CDR3 is 15 residues long. V shed 5 bases, J shed 6 bases, and the junction held 7 bases outside the gene matches. The CDR3 nucleotides are TGTGCCAGCAGCCTACTAGCGGGAGAATCGGATACGCAGTATTTT. This encodes CASSLLAGESDTQYF. Complete variable domain (other parts from reference TRBV7-2 and TRBJ2-3): GAGVSQSPSNKVTEKGKDVELRCDPISGHTALYWYRQSLGQGLEFLIYFQGNSAPDKSGLPSDRFSAERTGGSVSTLTIQRTQQEDSAVYLCASSLLAGESDTQYFGPGTRLTVL.

The V call is TRBV4-1, the J call TRBJ1-1; D ambiguous. Germline V lookup: CDR1 MGHRA, CDR2 YSYEKL. The V and J ends lost 1 base and 3 bases respectively, with 12 bases between them. This CDR3 is 15 amino acids long. CDR3 sequence reads: CASSQGDTPDTEAFF. In DNA form, the CDR3 reads TGCGCCAGCAGCCAAGGAGATACCCCGGACACTGAAGCTTTCTTT.

The chain links TRBV20-1 to TRBJ2-7, with D unresolved. The CDR3 runs to 11 residues. CDR1 is DFQATT, CDR2 SNEGSKA, per germline (reference sequence). The CDR3 DNA follows: TGCAGCGTCTATCGCAACTACGAGCAGTACTTC. Protein product: CSVYRNYEQYF.

The chain couples TRBV6-1 to TRBJ1-1; the D gene is possibly TRBD1 (6 bases). Germline V gene lookup returns CDR1 MNHNS and CDR2 SASEGT. This CDR3 has 14 amino acids. V lost 6 bases and J 5 bases, leaving 16 bases between the germline ends. CDR3 sequence: CASRPWRQGTEAFF. CDR3 bases: TGTGCCAGCAGGCCTTGGCGGCAGGGGACTGAAGCTTTCTTT.

The chain combines TRBV19 with TRBJ2-7; D is unclear. V lost 3 bases and J 7 bases, leaving 7 bases between the germline ends. The germline CDR1 and CDR2 sequences are LNHDA and SQIVND (reference sequence). This CDR3 spans 11 amino acids. The DNA of the CDR3 is TGTGCCAGTAGTATTGGCAGGGAGCAGTACTTC. Translated, it gives CASSIGREQYF.

This chain uses TRBV7-6 with TRBJ2-7; 7 bases map to TRBD2. Germline V gives CDR1 SGHVS, CDR2 FNYEAQ. Losses at the gene ends were 7 bases for V and 5 bases for J; bases not matched to a gene: 23. The CDR3 extends over 18 amino acids. The CDR3, as DNA: TGTGCCAGCACCCCCTGGACGCGGGGAGGGCCATCCAGGGACGAGCAGTACTTC. Its translation is CASTPWTRGGPSRDEQYF.